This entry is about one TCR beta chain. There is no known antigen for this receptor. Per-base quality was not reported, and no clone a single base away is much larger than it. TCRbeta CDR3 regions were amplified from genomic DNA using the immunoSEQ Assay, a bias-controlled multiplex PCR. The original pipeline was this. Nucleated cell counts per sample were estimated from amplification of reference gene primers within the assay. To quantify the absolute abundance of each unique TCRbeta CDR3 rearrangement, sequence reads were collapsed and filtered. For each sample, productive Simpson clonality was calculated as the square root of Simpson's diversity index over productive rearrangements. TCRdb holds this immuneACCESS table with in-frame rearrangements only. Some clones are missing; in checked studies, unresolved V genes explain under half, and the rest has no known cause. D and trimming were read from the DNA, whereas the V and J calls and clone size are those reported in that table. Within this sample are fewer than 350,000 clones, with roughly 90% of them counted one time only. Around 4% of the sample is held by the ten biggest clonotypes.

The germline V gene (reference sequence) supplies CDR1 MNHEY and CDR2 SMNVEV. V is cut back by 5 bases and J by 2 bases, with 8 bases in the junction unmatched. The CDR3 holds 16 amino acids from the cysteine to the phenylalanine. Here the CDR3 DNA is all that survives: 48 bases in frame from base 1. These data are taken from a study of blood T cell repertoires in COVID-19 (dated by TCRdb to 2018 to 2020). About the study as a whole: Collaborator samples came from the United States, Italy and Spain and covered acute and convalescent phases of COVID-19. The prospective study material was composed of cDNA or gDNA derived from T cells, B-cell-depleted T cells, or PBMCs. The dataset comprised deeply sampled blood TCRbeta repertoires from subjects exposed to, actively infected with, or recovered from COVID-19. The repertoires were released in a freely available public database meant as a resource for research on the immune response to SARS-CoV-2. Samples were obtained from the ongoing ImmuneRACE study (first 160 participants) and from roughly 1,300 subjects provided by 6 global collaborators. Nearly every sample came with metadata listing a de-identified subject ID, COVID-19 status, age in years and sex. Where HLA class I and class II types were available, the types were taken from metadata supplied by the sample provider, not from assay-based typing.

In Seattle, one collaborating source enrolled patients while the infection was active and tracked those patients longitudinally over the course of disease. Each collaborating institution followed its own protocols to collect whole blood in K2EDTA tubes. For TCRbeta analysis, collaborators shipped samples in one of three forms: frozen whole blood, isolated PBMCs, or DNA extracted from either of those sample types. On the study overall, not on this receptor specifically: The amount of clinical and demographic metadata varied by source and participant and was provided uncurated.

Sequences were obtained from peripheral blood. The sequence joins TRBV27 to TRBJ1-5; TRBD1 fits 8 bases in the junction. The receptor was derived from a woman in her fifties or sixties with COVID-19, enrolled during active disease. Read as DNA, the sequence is TGTGCCAGCAGTCCTTTTGGACAGGGTGGCAATCAGCCCCAGCATTTT. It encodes CASSPFGQGGNQPQHF.